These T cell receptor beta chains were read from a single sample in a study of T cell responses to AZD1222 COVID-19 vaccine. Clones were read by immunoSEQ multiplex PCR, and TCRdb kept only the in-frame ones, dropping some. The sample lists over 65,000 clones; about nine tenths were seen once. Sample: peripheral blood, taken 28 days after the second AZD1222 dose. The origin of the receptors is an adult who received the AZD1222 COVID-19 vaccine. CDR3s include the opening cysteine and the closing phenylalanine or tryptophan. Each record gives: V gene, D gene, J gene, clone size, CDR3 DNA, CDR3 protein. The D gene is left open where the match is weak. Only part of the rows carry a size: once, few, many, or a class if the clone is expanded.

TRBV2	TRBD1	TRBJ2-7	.	TGTGCCAGCATTGGGACAGCCTACGAGCAGTACTTC	CASIGTAYEQYF
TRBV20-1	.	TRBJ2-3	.	TGCAGTGCGAGTTCTTCTAGCGTGCGCACAGATACGCAGTATTTT	CSASSSSVRTDTQYF
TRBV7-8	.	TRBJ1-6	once	TGTGCCAGCAGCCCAAGGCTGCGGAGCTCCTATAATTCACCCCTCCACTTT	CASSPRLRSSYNSPLHF
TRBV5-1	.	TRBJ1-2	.	TGCGCCAGCAGCTTGGCCGGGGCGCAGAACTATGGCTACACCTTC	CASSLAGAQNYGYTF
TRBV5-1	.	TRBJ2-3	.	TGCGCCAGCAGAAATCAGGGGGGCCTTCACACAGATACGCAGTATTTT	CASRNQGGLHTDTQYF
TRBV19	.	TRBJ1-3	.	TGTGCCAGTAGTATACCCAGAAGCTCTGGAAACACCATATATTTT	CASSIPRSSGNTIYF
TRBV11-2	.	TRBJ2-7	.	TGTGCCAGCAGCCCCGTGACAGGCTACTACGAGCAGTACTTC	CASSPVTGYYEQYF
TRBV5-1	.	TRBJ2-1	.	TGCGCCAGCAGTTTGGGCGGCCCCTACAATGAGCAGTTCTTC	CASSLGGPYNEQFF
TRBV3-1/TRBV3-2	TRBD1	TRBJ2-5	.	TGTGCCAGCAATCCGGGACAGGGGGACATTGGGCAAGAGACCCAGTACTTC	CASNPGQGDIGQETQYF
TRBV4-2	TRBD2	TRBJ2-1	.	TGTGCCAGCAGCGCAGTCGGGACTAGCGGCGATGAGCAGTTCTTC	CASSAVGTSGDEQFF
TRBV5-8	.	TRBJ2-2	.	TGTGCCAGCAGCTTGACTGGTTGGTACACCGGGGAGCTGTTTTTT	CASSLTGWYTGELFF
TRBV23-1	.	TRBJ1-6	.	TGCGCCAGCAGTCACCCAAGGGACCCGAACCCCCTCTATAATTCACCCCTCCACTTT	CASSHPRDPNPLYNSPLHF
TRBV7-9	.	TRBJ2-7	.	TGTGCCAGCAGCTTAGGAGTCGGAGGCCGACTCTCCTACGAGCAGTACTTC	CASSLGVGGRLSYEQYF
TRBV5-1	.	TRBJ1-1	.	TGCGCCAGCAGCTTGGCCACACCTCCGGGCACTGAAGCTTTCTTT	CASSLATPPGTEAFF
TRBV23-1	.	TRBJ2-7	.	TGCGCCAGCAGTCAATCGACCCGGGGCTACGAGCAGTACTTC	CASSQSTRGYEQYF
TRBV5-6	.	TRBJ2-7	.	TGTGCCAGCAGCTTGGGGCCCGCGGGGTTGCGGGTCGAGCAGTACTTC	CASSLGPAGLRVEQYF
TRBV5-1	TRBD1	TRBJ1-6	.	TGCGCCAGCAGCTTAACAGGGGCCCAAAGCTCCTATAATTCACCCCTCCACTTT	CASSLTGAQSSYNSPLHF
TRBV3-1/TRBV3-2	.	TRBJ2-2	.	TGTGCCAGCAGCCAGTCGGGACTCCTCACCGGGGAGCTGTTTTTT	CASSQSGLLTGELFF
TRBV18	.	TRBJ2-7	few	TGTGCCAGCTCACTTAGGTCCCACGAGCAGTACTTC	CASSLRSHEQYF
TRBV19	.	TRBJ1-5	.	TGTGCCAGTAGTATCTTCCCCGGGGGTCAGCCCCAGCATTTT	CASSIFPGGQPQHF
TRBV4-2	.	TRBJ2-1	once	TGTGCCAGCAGCCAAGATGTGGGAAATGAGCAGTTCTTC	CASSQDVGNEQFF
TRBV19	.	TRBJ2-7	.	TGTGCCAGTAGTCCAACTAGCTTATCCTACGAGCAGTACTTC	CASSPTSLSYEQYF
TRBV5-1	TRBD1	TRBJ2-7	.	TGCGCCAGCAGCTTCTGGGACAGGGCCTACGAGCAGTACTTC	CASSFWDRAYEQYF
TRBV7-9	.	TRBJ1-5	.	TGTGCCAGCAGTTTATCAGGGGTCAATCAGCCCCAGCATTTT	CASSLSGVNQPQHF
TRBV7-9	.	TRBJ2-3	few	TGTGCCACATCCTTCACAGATACGCAGTATTTT	CATSFTDTQYF
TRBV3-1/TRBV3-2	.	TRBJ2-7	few	TGTGCCAGCAGCCATCCAGAGGAGGAGCAGTACTTC	CASSHPEEEQYF
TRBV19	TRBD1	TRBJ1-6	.	TGTGCCAGTAGCCCCGGGACAGAAAATTCACCCCTCCACTTT	CASSPGTENSPLHF
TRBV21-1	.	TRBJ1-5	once	TGTGCCAGCAGCCCATGGGGTCGCAATCAGCCCCAGCATTTT	CASSPWGRNQPQHF
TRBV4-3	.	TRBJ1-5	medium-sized	TGCGCCAGCAGCCAAGACAGCAATCAGCCCCAGCATTTT	CASSQDSNQPQHF
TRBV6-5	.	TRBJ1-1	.	TGTGCCAGCAAGGGGGAAGGGGGCACTGAAGCTTTCTTT	CASKGEGGTEAFF
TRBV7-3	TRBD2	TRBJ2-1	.	TGTGCCAGCGGGCTAGAGATCCTGGGGGCTAGCGGGAGTTCCTACAATGAGCAGTTCTTC	CASGLEILGASGSSYNEQFF
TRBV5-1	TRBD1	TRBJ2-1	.	TGCGCCAGCAGCACGGGACAGGTTTACAATGAGCAGTTCTTC	CASSTGQVYNEQFF
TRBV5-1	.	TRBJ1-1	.	TGCGCCAGCAGCGCCGGCAGGGAGATCACTGAAGCTTTCTTT	CASSAGREITEAFF
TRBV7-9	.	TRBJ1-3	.	TGTGCCAGCAGCTTAGGATTCAAGGGAGCTGGAAACACCATATATTTT	CASSLGFKGAGNTIYF
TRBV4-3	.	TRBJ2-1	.	TGCGCCAGCAGCCAAGATGTCCAGCGGATATACAATGAGCAGTTCTTC	CASSQDVQRIYNEQFF
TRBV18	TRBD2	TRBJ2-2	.	TGTGCCAGCTTCCCCAGCGGGAGGGCCCAAATCGGGGAGCTGTTTTTT	CASFPSGRAQIGELFF
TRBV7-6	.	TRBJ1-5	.	TGTGCCAGCAGCTTAGATAGCAATCAGCCCCAGCATTTT	CASSLDSNQPQHF
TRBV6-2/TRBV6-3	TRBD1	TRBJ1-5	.	TGTGCCAGCAGCCCGGACAGGGACAATCAGCCCCAGCATTTT	CASSPDRDNQPQHF
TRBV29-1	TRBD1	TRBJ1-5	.	TGCAGCGTCATTAAGACAGGGAATAGCAATCAGCCCCAGCATTTT	CSVIKTGNSNQPQHF
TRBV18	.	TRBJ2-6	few	TGTGCCAGCTCACCACCGTTCTGGCAGGTCCTCTCTGGGGCCAACGTCCTGACTTTC	CASSPPFWQVLSGANVLTF
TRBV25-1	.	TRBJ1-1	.	TGTGCCAGCAGTGAATCAGTTTTCCGGACGGGGAACACTGAAGCTTTCTTT	CASSESVFRTGNTEAFF
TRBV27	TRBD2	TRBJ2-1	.	TGTGCCAGCAGTTTAGGACTAGCAGATTACAATGAGCAGTTCTTC	CASSLGLADYNEQFF
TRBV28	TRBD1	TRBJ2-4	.	TGTGCCAGCAGTTCTCCGGACAGGGGAGGTGTCATTCAGTACTTC	CASSSPDRGGVIQYF
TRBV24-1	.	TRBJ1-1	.	TGTGCCACCAGTGGGGCCGTGAACACTGAAGCTTTCTTT	CATSGAVNTEAFF
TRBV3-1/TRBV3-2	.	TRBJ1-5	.	TGTGCCAGCAGCCAAGGAGAGGTCCGCAATCAGCCCCAGCATTTT	CASSQGEVRNQPQHF
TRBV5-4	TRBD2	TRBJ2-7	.	TGTGCCAGCAGCCGAAGACTAGCGGAAACCCACGAGCAGTACTTC	CASSRRLAETHEQYF
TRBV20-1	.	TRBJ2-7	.	TGCAGTGCTAGACAGGGCTACGAGCAGTACTTC	CSARQGYEQYF
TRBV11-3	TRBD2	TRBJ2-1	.	TGTGCCAGCAGCTTAGGGCGGACTAGCGGGGACGTCTACAATGAGCAGTTCTTC	CASSLGRTSGDVYNEQFF
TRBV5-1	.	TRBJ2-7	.	TGCGCCAGCAGCTTGGACCAGTACGAGCAGTACTTC	CASSLDQYEQYF
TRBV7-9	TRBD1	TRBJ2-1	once	TGTGCCAGCAGCTCGAGACAGGGCCACTACAATGAGCAGTTCTTC	CASSSRQGHYNEQFF
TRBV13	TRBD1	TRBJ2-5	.	TGTGCCAGCAGCTTGAACAGGGGGTTAGAGACCCAGTACTTC	CASSLNRGLETQYF
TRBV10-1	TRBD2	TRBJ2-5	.	TGCGCCAGCAGAGCCGGGACTAGCGGGAGCCCAGAGACCCAGTACTTC	CASRAGTSGSPETQYF
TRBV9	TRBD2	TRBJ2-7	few	TGTGCCAGCAGCACCGGACTAGCGAGAGCCTACGAGCAGTACTTC	CASSTGLARAYEQYF